One sample yielded the 2 T cell receptor beta chains listed below, sequenced in a study of PD-L1 blockade in urothelial cancer. Time point indicated: pretreatment peripheral blood. The method was immunoSEQ multiplex PCR; TCRdb's version includes in-frame clones alone and lacks a portion of them. The sample lists roughly 50,000 clones; around 88% were seen once. The input for sequencing was PBMCs, taken around atezolizumab (anti-PD-L1) treatment. These receptors all stem from a woman between 55 and 75 years old with urothelial cancer.

This chain connects TRBV7-8 to TRBJ1-4; TRBD1 agrees at 10 bases. Germline V gives CDR1 SGHVS, CDR2 FQNEAQ. This CDR3 region has 16 residues. V dropped 4 bases and J dropped 4; count of bases not matched to a gene: 6. This chain's CDR3 is CASSSGTGVVNEKLFF. In nucleotides, the CDR3 is TGTGCCAGCAGCTCCGGGACAGGGGTTGTTAATGAAAAACTGTTTTTT.

The rearrangement joins TRBV14 to TRBJ2-2; 8 bases match TRBD2. The germline V gene has CDR1 SGHDN and CDR2 FVKESK. J gave up 3 bases and V 4 bases, and 1 base lay outside the gene matches. The CDR3 consists of 14 residues. The CDR3 is CASSPGGYTGELFF. CDR3 coding DNA: TGTGCCAGCAGCCCGGGGGGGTACACCGGGGAGCTGTTTTTT.